Presented here are 20 T cell receptor beta chains from one specimen sequenced in a study of post-analysis software for immune sequencing data. General study points: A handful of TRBV segments were significantly more frequent in patients than in controls. TRBV5-6, TRBV5-1 and TRBV20-1 were among these segments.

Unique-molecular-identifier-tagged TCR beta cDNA libraries were used. TCRdb itself ran the PCR reads through MiXCR, one entry per CDR3 protein. The data show roughly 400,000 distinct CDR3 sequences, with about 40% seen just once and under 9% held by the top ten. Their antigens remain unidentified. The sequencing sample was made of blood. These receptors all stem from a girl aged 2-10 years with multiple sclerosis.

The table lists this clonotype with a few counts. The rearrangement joins TRBV11-2 to TRBJ2-5; D not certain. Germline values: CDR1 SGHAT, CDR2 FQNNGV. The germline V and J ends were trimmed by 3 bases and 5 bases, with 16 bases remaining between them. The CDR3 covers 15 residues. CDR3 amino acids: CASSLSERTHETQYF. The DNA of the CDR3 is TGTGCCAGCAGCTTGTCGGAGCGAACCCACGAGACCCAGTACTTC.

The chain links TRBV27 to TRBJ1-5, with 8 bases lining up with TRBD1. Per the germline V gene, CDR1 is MNHEY and CDR2 is SMNVEV (reference sequence). The CDR3 contains 13 residues. V lost 5 bases to trimming and J lost 7 bases; unmatched junction nucleotides: 4. CDR3 loop: CASSGQGMQPQHF. The CDR3 DNA follows: TGTGCCAGCAGTGGACAGGGCATGCAGCCCCAGCATTTT.

This clonotype was detected only a few times. This chain connects TRBV28 to TRBJ2-5; perhaps TRBD2 as D (5 bases). The CDR3 sequence is 14 residues long. Deletions cut 5 bases from V and 7 bases from J, with 17 bases between. The germline gives CDR1 MDHEN, CDR2 SYDVKM. CDR3 bases: TGTGCCAGCAGTAGACGTAGCGAAAAACGGACCCAGTACTTC. Its protein product is CASSRRSEKRTQYF.

This chain connects TRBV15 to TRBJ2-5, with a weak D call TRBD1 (6 bases). The CDR3 covers 15 residues. Trimming pared 0 bases from V and 0 bases from J, leaving 8 bases between. Germline lookup yields CDR1 LNHNV and CDR2 YYDKDF (reference sequence). CDR3 bases: TGTGCCACCAGCAGAGACCGGGACAACCAAGAGACCCAGTACTTC. Translated, it gives CATSRDRDNQETQYF. Full variable domain (missing parts from reference TRBV15 and TRBJ2-5): DAMVIQNPRYQVTQFGKPVTLSCSQTLNHNVMYWYQQKSSQAPKLLFHYYDKDFNNEADTPDNFQSRRPNTSFCFLDIRSPGLGDTAMYLCATSRDRDNQETQYFGPGTRLLVL.

The chain uses TRBV12-3 or TRBV12-4 and TRBJ2-5, with unresolved D. This CDR3 has 13 residues. Deletions cut 1 base from V and 3 bases from J, with 6 bases between. The CDR3 nucleotides read TGTGCCAGCAGTTTAGTCCGGAAAGAGACCCAGTACTTC. Its protein is CASSLVRKETQYF.

The chain recombines TRBV27 with TRBJ2-7, with TRBD2 identical over 12 bases. Germline V gene sequence: CDR1 MNHEY, CDR2 SMNVEV (reference sequence). After removal of 1 base from V and 1 base from J, the junction contained 8 bases not matched to a gene. The CDR3 spans 18 residues. As DNA, the CDR3 is TGTGCCAGCAGTTTATTGGGGCCGACTAGCGGGGGATCCTACGAGCAGTACTTC. It yields the protein CASSLLGPTSGGSYEQYF.

There are many counts of this clonotype. The CDR3: CASSLRGTDSPLHF. The CDR3 DNA is TGTGCCAGCAGCTTACGCGGGACAGATTCACCCCTCCACTTT. This chain joins TRBV7-9 and TRBJ1-6; 7 nucleotides agree with TRBD1. V was pared by 2 bases and J by 8 bases, with 3 bases of the junction left unmatched. Germline CDR1 reads SEHNR; CDR2 reads FQNEAQ (reference sequence). This CDR3 region has 14 residues.

V usage is TRBV10-3 and J usage is TRBJ2-7; 8 bases agree with TRBD2. Germline CDR1 and CDR2: ENHRY and SYGVKD. Trimming cost V 4 bases and J 5 bases; bases outside gene matches: 10. CDR3 length: 15 residues. CDR3 region: CAISGAGGLVHEQYF. As DNA, the CDR3 is TGTGCCATCAGTGGGGCCGGGGGACTAGTGCACGAGCAGTACTTC.

This clonotype was counted only a few times. The CDR3 loop reads CASSQEVQGYEQYF. CDR3 DNA: TGTGCCAGCAGCCAAGAGGTACAGGGGTACGAGCAGTACTTC. The chain carries TRBV4-2 and TRBJ2-7, with 7 bases that match TRBD1. J was trimmed by 4 bases and V by 0 bases; bases with no gene match: 3. The CDR3 is 14 amino acids. Germline CDR1 is LGHNA and CDR2 is YNFKEQ.

V and J are TRBV7-2 and TRBJ2-7, with unresolved D. This CDR3 comprises 12 residues. With 1 base removed from V and 5 bases from J, the gap between germline ends came to 6 bases. The germline V gene has CDR1 SGHTA and CDR2 FQGNSA. The CDR3 loop is CASSLVSNEQYF. The CDR3 DNA sequence: TGTGCCAGCAGCTTAGTTAGCAACGAGCAGTACTTC.

The J gene is TRBJ2-7, the V gene TRBV6-2 or TRBV6-3; maybe TRBD2 (6 bases). The germline CDR1 and CDR2 sequences are MNHEY and SVGEGT. CDR3 length: 16 residues. With 2 bases removed from V and 2 bases from J, the gap between germline ends came to 16 bases. The DNA of the CDR3 is TGTGCCAGCAGTTACGACGCCCCTAGCGCGACCTACGAGCAGTACTTC. It specifies CASSYDAPSATYEQYF.

The chain links TRBV28 to TRBJ2-7; perhaps TRBD1 as D (6 bases). Gene TRBJ2-4 matches the end of the DNA better, so the J call may be wrong. CDR3 length: 20 residues. Germline CDR1 is MDHEN and CDR2 is SYDVKM. CDR3 DNA sequence: TGTGCCAGCAGTTTATCCGTCCGGGGTAGGGGGAAGATAGCCAAAAACATTCAGTACTTC. This codes for CASSLSVRGRGKIAKNIQYF.

This sequence joins TRBV30 and TRBJ1-6; a possible D gene is TRBD1 (5 bases). Per the germline V gene, CDR1 is GTSNPN and CDR2 is SVGIG (reference sequence). The CDR3 has 15 residues. V was shortened by 4 bases and J by 5 bases, with 15 bases between the two germline ends. DNA of the CDR3: TGTGCCTGGAATTTACAGGTAGCTAATAATTCACCCCTCCACTTT. Amino acids: CAWNLQVANNSPLHF.

The rearrangement links TRBV20-1 to TRBJ2-6, with 8 bases identical to TRBD1. This CDR3 is built from 17 residues. The V segment lost 5 bases and the J segment 2 bases; nucleotides outside the gene matches: 11. CDR1 is DFQATT and CDR2 is SNEGSKA in the germline V gene (reference sequence). Here the CDR3 reads CSAAPPGTGAGANVLTF. CDR3 in DNA: TGCAGTGCTGCCCCACCCGGGACAGGAGCTGGGGCCAACGTCCTGACTTTC.

This clonotype was detected a few times. The CDR3 here is CASSLVGVGSHEQFF. CDR3 coding DNA: TGTGCCAGCAGCTTGGTGGGCGTTGGGAGTCATGAGCAGTTCTTC. The chain carries TRBV7-9 and TRBJ2-1; possible D gene TRBD2, 5 bases. In germline, CDR1 is SEHNR, CDR2 FQNEAQ (reference sequence). V was trimmed by 3 bases and J by 8 bases, leaving 17 bases between them. CDR3 length equals 15 residues.

In its sample, this clonotype was seen a few times. V and J are TRBV5-6 and TRBJ2-7, with unresolved D. The CDR3 has 14 residues. Trimming cost V 2 bases and J 0 bases, with 9 bases left between them. Germline V gene data show CDR1 as SGHDT and CDR2 as YYEEEE. The CDR3 sequence: CASSFPRSSYEQYF. The CDR3 DNA sequence: TGTGCCAGCAGCTTCCCGCGGAGCTCCTACGAGCAGTACTTC.

This chain joins TRBV12-3 or TRBV12-4 and TRBJ1-2; a weak D match, TRBD1 (6 bases). The CDR3 consists of 16 residues. Trimming pared 0 bases from V and 0 bases from J, leaving 11 bases between. CDR3 in DNA: TGTGCCAGCAGTTTAGCGATGGGGGCTACTAACTATGGCTACACCTTC. As protein: CASSLAMGATNYGYTF.

This clonotype was found a few times. V gene TRBV28 combines with J gene TRBJ2-1; unclear D gene. With 7 bases removed from V and 0 bases from J, the gap between germline ends came to 10 bases. Germline CDR1 and CDR2: MDHEN and SYDVKM. The CDR3 extends over 14 amino acids. CDR3 sequence reads: CASIGLDSYNEQFF. Here the CDR3 DNA reads TGTGCCAGCATAGGATTAGACTCCTACAATGAGCAGTTCTTC.

This sequence joins TRBV28 and TRBJ1-2; 7 nucleotides agree with TRBD1. The CDR3 is 16 amino acids. V dropped 6 bases and J dropped 1; count of bases not matched to a gene: 11. The germline V gene encodes CDR1 MDHEN and CDR2 SYDVKM. CDR3 nucleotides: TGTGCCAGCAGAGGACAGAGGACAGGACTTAACTATGGCTACACCTTC. Protein: CASRGQRTGLNYGYTF.

The V and J genes are TRBV5-1 and TRBJ2-1; the D is unclear. Trimming left V 0 bases short and J 0 bases short, with 13 bases between. This CDR3 has 17 amino acids. Germline assignment: CDR1 SGHRS and CDR2 YFSETQ. CDR3 coding DNA: TGCGCCAGCAGCTTGGGTTGGGATACCCACTCCTACAATGAGCAGTTCTTC. It translates to CASSLGWDTHSYNEQFF. Full variable domain (outside the CDR3, taken from reference TRBV5-1 and TRBJ2-1): KAGVTQTPRYLIKTRGQQVTLSCSPISGHRSVSWYQQTPGQGLQFLFEYFSETQRNKGNFPGRFSGRQFSNSRSEMNVSTLELGDSALYLCASSLGWDTHSYNEQFFGPGTRLTVL.